This T cell receptor beta chain was obtained from a study of CD8 T cells in Susac syndrome. V was trimmed by 2 bases and J by 5 bases, leaving 12 bases between them. CDR3 length equals 14 residues. CDR1 and CDR2 (germline): MNHNY, SVGAGI (reference sequence). The RNA, about 0.45 to 1 ug, was put through reverse transcription using random hexamers. TCRdb ran MiXCR on the immunoSEQ multiplex PCR reads and lists one entry per CDR3 protein. The table has about 430,000 distinct CDR3 sequences, around 85% seen once. The chain employs TRBV6-6 and TRBJ2-5, with D possibly being TRBD2 (6 bases). The receptor was derived from a human donor with multiple sclerosis. Sample: CD8+ T cells from PBMCs. Written as DNA, the CDR3 is TGTGCCAGCAGTTACGCGGAGGGTCGGGAGACCCAGTACTTC. Its translation is CASSYAEGRETQYF.